This T cell receptor (beta chain) was captured by sequencing in a study of tumor-infiltrating lymphocytes in glioblastoma multiforme. Notes on the study in general: No surface-marker sorting into functional T cell subtypes was done. TCR plus mutation findings rest on a single glioblastoma patient.

The germline gives CDR1 MDHEN, CDR2 SYDVKM. With 4 bases removed from V and 3 bases from J, the gap between germline ends came to 10 bases. The CDR3 sequence is 15 residues long. TCRB libraries came from RNA via three nested multiplex PCR rounds. TCRB cDNA was made from around 0.46 ug total RNA. These TCRB libraries lack any described unique molecular identifiers. TCRdb re-derived calls from the multiplex PCR reads in MiXCR, one entry per CDR3 protein. The table has 20,000 or so distinct CDR3 sequences, roughly 64% seen once; the top ten hold more than 15%. In regard to this clonotype: Its antigen is not identified. This may be a read error, as it is one base from a much larger clone.

This sequence originates from a male donor with glioblastoma. Specimen: peripheral blood. The chain links TRBV28 to TRBJ1-6; D ambiguous. CDR3 residues: CASSSRDNYNSPLHF. CDR3 DNA: TGTGCCAGCAGTTCAAGGGATAACTATAATTCACCCCTCCACTTT.